By proportion, the clone carrying this TCR beta chain is medium-sized (0.01 to 0.1%). Antigen: not known. The data originate from a study of liver allograft versus peripheral blood T cells. In the study overall: Recipients' peripheral blood served as the comparator for T cell receptor repertoires in transplanted livers. Overall study findings and caveats: Within liver allografts, T cell receptor repertoires were reportedly different from those in peripheral blood.

TCRdb reprocessed the reads via MiXCR and lists one record per CDR3 protein. Here the sample spans 4,000 or so distinct CDR3 sequences, 18% being singletons. The TCR comes from a human patient who had a liver transplant. Some T cells may be the graft donor's.

DNA for the CDR3: TGCAGTGCTAGGCCATTAACAGGGAACGACGAGCAGTACTTC. Translated: CSARPLTGNDEQYF. The J gene is TRBJ2-7, the V gene TRBV20-1; D is possibly TRBD1 (6 bases). The CDR3 is 14 amino acids. The germline CDR1 and CDR2 sequences are DFQATT and SNEGSKA (reference sequence). V gave up 3 bases and J gave up 5 bases, with 17 bases separating them.